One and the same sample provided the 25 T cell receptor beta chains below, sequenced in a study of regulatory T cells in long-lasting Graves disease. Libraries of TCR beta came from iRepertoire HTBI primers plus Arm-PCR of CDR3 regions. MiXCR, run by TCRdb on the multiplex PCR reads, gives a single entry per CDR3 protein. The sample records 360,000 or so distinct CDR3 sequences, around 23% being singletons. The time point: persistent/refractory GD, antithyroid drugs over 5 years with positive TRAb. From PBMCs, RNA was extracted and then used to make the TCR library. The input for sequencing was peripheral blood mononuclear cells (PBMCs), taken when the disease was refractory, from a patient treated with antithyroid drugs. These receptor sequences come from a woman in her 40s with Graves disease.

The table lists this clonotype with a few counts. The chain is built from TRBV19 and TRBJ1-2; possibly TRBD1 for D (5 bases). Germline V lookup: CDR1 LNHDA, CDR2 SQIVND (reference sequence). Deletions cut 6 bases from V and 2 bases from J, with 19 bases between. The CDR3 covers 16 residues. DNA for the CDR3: TGTGCCAGTAGGCTGACAGACTTTACGGCGAACTATGGCTACACCTTC. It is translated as CASRLTDFTANYGYTF.

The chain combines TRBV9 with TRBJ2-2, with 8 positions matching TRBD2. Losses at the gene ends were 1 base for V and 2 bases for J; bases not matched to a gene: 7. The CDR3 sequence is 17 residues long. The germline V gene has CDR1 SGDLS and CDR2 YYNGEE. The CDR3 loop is CASSVRGLDINTGELFF. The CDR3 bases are TGTGCCAGCAGCGTAAGGGGACTAGACATAAACACCGGGGAGCTGTTTTTT.

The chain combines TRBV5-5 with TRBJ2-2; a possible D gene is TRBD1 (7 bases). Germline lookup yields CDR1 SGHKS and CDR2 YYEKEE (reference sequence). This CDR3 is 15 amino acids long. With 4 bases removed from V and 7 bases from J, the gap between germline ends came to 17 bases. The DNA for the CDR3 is TGTGCCAGCAGCCTGGGAGGTCCAGGGGGCGGGGAGCTGTTTTTT. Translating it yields CASSLGGPGGGELFF. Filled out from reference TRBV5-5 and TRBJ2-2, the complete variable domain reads DAGVTQSPTHLIKTRGQQVTLRCSPISGHKSVSWYQQVLGQGPQFIFQYYEKEERGRGNFPDRFSARQFPNYSSELNVNALLLGDSALYLCASSLGGPGGGELFFGEGSRLTVL.

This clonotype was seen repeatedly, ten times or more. The CDR3 bases are TGTGCCACCAGCAGAGATGGGACACCTTATAGCAATCAGCCCCAGCATTTT. It translates to CATSRDGTPYSNQPQHF. The chain links TRBV15 to TRBJ1-5; tentatively, D is TRBD1 (6 bases). V lost 0 bases and J lost 0, with 12 bases in between. CDR1 is LNHNV, CDR2 YYDKDF, per germline (reference sequence). There are 17 residues in the CDR3.

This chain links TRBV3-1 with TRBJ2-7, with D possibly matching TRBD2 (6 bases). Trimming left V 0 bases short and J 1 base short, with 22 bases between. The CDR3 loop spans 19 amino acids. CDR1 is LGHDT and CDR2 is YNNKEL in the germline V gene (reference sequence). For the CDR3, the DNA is TGTGCCAGCAGCCAAGAAATGACAGATTACCGGGACTGGTCCTACGAGCAGTACTTC. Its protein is CASSQEMTDYRDWSYEQYF.

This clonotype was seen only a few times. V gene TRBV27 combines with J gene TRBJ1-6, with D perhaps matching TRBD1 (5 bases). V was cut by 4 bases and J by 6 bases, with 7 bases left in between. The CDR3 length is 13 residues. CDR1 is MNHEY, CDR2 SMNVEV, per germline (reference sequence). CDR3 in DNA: TGTGCCAGCAGTTGGGACGGTAATTCACCCCTCCACTTT. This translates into CASSWDGNSPLHF.

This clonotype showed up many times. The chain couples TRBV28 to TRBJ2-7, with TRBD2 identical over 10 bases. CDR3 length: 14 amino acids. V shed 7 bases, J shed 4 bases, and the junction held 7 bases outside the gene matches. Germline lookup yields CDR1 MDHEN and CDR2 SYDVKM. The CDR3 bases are TGTGCCAGCACCTGGACTAGCGGAACATACGAGCAGTACTTC. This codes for CASTWTSGTYEQYF.

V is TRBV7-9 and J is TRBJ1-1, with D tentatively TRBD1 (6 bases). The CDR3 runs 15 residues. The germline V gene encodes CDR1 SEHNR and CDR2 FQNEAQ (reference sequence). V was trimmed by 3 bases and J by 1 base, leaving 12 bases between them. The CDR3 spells CASSFRGQRNTEAFF. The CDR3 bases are TGTGCCAGCAGCTTTCGGGGGCAGCGGAACACTGAAGCTTTCTTT.

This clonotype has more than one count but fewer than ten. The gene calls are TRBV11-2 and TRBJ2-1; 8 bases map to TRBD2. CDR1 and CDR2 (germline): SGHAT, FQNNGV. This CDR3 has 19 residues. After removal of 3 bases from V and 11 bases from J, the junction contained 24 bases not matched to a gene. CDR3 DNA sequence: TGTGCCAGCAGCTTCGTATTGATACGGGAGGGCCTGGAACGGGTAAAGCAGTTCTTC. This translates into CASSFVLIREGLERVKQFF.

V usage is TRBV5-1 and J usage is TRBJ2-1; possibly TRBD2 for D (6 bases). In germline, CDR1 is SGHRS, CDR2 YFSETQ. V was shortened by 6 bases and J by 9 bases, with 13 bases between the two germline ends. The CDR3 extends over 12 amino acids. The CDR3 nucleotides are TGCGCCAGCACCCCATCCGGGGGTGAGCAGTTCTTC. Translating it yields CASTPSGGEQFF.

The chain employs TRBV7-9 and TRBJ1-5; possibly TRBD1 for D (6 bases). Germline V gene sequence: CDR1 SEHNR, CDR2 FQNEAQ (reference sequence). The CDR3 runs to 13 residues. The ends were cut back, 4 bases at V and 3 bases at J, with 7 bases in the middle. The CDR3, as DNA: TGTGCCAGCAGCTCGGGACACAATCAGCCCCAGCATTTT. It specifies CASSSGHNQPQHF.

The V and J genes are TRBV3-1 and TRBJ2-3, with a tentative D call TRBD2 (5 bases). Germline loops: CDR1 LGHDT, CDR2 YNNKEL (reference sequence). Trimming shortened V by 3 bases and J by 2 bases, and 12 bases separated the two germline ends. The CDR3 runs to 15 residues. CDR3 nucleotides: TGTGCCAGCAGCCACGTAAGCGGTTACACAGATACGCAGTATTTT. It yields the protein CASSHVSGYTDTQYF.

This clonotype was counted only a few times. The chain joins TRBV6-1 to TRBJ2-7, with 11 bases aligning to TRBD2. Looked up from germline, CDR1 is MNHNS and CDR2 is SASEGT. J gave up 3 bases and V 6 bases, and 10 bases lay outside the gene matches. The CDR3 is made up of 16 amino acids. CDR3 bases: TGTGCCAGCAGCTCCATCAGACTAGCGGGACGCTACGAGCAGTACTTC. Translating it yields CASSSIRLAGRYEQYF.

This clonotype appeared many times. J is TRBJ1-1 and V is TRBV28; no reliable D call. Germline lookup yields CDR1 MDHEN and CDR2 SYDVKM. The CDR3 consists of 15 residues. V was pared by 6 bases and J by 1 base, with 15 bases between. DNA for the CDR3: TGTGCCAGCAGCGAAGGTGCACAGAGGAACACTGAAGCTTTCTTT. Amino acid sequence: CASSEGAQRNTEAFF.

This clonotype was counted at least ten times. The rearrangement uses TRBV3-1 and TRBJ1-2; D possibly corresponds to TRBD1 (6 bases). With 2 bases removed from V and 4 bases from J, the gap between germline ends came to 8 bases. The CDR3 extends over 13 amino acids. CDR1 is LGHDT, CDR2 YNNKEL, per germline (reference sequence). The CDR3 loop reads CASSQPDSYGYTF. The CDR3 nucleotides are TGTGCCAGCAGCCAACCGGACAGCTATGGCTACACCTTC.

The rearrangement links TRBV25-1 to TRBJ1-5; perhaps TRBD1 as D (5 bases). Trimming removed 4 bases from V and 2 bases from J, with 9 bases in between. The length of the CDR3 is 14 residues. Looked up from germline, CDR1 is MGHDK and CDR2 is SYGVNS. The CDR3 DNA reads TGTGCCAGCAGTGGCACGACAGGCAATCAGCCCCAGCATTTT. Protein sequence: CASSGTTGNQPQHF.

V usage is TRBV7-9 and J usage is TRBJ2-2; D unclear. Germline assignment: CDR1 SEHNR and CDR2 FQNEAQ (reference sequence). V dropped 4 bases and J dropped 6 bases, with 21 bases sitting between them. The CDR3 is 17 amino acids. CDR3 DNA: TGTGCCAGCAGCTACTTTTTGGGTGGCAGTAAGGCCGGGGAGCTGTTTTTT. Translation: CASSYFLGGSKAGELFF. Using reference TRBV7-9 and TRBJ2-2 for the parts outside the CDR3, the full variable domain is DTGVSQNPRHKITKRGQNVTFRCDPISEHNRLYWYRQTLGQGPEFLTYFQNEAQLEKSRLLSDRFSAERPKGSFSTLEIQRTEQGDSAMYLCASSYFLGGSKAGELFFGEGSRLTVL.

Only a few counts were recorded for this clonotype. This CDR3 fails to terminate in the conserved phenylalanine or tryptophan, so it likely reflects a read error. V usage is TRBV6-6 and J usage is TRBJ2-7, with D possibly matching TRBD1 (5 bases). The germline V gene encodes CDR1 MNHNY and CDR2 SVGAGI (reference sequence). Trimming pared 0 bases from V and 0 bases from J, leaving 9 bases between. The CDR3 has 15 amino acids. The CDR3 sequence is CASSYSTVSSYEQYL. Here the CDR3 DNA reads TGTGCCAGCAGTTACTCGACAGTCAGCTCCTACGAGCAGTACCTC.

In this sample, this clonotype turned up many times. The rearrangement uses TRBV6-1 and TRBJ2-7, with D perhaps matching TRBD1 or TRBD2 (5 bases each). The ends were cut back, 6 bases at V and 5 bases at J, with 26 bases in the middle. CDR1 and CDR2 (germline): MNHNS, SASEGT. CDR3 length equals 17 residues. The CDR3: CASRSRGVPLSEDEQYF. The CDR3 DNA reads TGTGCCAGCAGGTCCCGAGGGGTCCCTCTGAGTGAGGACGAGCAGTACTTC.

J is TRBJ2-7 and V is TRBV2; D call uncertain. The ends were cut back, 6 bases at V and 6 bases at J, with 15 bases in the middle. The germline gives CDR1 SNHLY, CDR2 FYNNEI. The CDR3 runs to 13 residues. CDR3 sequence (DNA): TGTGCCAGCAGCAAGGGCCCAGCTAGCGAGCAGTACTTC. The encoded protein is CASSKGPASEQYF.

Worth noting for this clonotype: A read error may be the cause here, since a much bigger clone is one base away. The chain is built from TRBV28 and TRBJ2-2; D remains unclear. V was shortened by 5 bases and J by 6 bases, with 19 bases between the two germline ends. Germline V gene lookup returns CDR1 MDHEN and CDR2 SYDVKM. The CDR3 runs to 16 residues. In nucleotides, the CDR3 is TGTGCCAGCAGTCCCCCCTATGAACCGAGGCCCGGGGAGCTGTTTTTT. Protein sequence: CASSPPYEPRPGELFF.

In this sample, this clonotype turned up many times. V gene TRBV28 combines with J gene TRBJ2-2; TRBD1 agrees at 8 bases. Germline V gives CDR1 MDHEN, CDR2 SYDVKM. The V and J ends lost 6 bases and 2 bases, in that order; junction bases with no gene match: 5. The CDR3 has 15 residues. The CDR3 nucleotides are TGTGCCAGCAGCGACGGGACAGGAAACACCGGGGAGCTGTTTTTT. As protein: CASSDGTGNTGELFF.

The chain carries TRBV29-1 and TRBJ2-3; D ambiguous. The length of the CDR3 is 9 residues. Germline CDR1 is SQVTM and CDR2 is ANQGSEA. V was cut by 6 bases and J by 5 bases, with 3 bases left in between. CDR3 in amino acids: CSVVDTQYF. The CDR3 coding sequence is TGCAGCGTCGTAGATACGCAGTATTTT.

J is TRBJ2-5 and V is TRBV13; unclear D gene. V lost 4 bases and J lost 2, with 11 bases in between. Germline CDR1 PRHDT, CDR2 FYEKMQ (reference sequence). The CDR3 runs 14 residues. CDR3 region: CASSSSPIQETQYF. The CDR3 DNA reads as TGTGCCAGCAGCTCGAGTCCCATACAAGAGACCCAGTACTTC.

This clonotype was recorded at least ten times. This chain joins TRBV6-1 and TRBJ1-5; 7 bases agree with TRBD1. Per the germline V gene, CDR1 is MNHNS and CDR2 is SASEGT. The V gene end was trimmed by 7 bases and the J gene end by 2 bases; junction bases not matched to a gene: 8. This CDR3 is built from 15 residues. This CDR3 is CASNRGGGGNQPQHF. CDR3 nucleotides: TGTGCCAGCAACCGAGGGGGCGGCGGCAATCAGCCCCAGCATTTT.